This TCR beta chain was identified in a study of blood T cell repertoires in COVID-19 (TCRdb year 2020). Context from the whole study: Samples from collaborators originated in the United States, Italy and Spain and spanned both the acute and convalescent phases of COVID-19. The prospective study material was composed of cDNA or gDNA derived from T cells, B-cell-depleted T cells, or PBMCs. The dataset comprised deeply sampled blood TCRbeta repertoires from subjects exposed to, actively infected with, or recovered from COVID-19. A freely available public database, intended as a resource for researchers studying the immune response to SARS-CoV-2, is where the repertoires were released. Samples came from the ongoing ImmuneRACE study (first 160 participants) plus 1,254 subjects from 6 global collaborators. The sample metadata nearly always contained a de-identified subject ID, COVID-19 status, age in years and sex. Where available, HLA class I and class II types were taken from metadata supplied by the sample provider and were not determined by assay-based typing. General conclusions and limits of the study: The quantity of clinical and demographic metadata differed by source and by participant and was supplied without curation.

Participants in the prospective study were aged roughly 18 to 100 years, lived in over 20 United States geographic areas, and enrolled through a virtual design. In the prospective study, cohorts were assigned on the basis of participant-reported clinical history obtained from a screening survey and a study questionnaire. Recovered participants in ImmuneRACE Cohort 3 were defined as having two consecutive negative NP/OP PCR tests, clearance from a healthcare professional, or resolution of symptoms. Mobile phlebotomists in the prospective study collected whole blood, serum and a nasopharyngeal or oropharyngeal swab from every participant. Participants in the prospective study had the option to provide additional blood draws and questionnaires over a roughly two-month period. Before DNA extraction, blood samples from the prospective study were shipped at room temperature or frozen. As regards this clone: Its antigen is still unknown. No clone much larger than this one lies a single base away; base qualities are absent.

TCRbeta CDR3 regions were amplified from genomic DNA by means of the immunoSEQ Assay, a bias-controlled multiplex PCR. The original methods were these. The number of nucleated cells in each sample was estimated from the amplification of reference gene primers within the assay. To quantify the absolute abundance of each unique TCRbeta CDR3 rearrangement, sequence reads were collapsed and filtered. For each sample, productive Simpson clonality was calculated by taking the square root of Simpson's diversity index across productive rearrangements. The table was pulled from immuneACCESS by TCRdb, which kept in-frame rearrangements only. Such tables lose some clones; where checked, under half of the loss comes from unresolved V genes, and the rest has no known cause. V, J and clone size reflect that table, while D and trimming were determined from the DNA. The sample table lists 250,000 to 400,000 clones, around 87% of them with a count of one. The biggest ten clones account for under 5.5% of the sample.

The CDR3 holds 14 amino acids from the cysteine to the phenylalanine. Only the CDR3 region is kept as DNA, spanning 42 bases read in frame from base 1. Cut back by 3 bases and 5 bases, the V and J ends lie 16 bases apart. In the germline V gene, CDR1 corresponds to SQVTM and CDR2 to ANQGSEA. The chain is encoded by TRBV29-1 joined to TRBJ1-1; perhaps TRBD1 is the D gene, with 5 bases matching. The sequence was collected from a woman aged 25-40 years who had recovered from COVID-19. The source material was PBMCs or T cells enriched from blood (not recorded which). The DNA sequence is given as TGCAGCGTTGAGGCAGGGTTAATTGGGACTGAAGCTTTCTTT. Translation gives CSVEAGLIGTEAFF.